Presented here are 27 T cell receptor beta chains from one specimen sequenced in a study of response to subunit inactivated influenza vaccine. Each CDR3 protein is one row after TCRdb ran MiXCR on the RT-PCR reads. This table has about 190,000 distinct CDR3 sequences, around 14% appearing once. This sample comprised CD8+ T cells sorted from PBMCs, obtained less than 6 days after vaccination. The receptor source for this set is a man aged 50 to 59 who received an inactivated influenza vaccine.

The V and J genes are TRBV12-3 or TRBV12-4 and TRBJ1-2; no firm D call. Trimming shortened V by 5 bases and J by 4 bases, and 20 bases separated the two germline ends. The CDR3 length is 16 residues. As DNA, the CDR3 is TGTGCCAGCAGTCCGCAAAGGAGGGCAAAGGTCTATGGCTACACCTTC. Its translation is CASSPQRRAKVYGYTF.

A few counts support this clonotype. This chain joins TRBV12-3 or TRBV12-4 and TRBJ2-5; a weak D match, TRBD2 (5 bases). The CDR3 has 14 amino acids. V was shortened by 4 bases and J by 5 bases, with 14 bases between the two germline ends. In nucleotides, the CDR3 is TGTGCCAGCAGTTCCCCCTTGACGGGGGAGACCCAGTACTTC. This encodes CASSSPLTGETQYF.

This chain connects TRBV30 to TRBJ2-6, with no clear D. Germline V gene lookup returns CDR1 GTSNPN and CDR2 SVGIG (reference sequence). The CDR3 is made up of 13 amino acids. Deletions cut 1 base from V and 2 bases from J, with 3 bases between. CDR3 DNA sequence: TGTGCCTGGAGTGGTACTGGGGCCAACGTCCTGACTTTC. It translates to CAWSGTGANVLTF.

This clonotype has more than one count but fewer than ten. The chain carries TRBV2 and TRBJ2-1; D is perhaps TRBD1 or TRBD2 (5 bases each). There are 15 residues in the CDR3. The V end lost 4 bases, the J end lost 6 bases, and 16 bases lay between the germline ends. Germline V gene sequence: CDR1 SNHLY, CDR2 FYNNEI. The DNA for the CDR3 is TGTGCCAGCAGTGCCGGGACCCAATCCCTCAATGAGCAGTTCTTC. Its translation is CASSAGTQSLNEQFF. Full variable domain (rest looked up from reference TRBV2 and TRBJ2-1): EPEVTQTPSHQVTQMGQEVILRCVPISNHLYFYWYRQILGQKVEFLVSFYNNEISEKSEIFDDQFSVERPDGSNFTLKIRSTKLEDSAMYFCASSAGTQSLNEQFFGPGTRLTVL.

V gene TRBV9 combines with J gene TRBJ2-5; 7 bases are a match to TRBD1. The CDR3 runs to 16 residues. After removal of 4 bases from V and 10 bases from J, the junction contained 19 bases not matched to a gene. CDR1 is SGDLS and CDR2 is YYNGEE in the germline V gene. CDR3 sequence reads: CASSPQGQPDGNGQYF. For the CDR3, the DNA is TGTGCCAGCAGCCCACAGGGACAGCCAGACGGGAATGGCCAGTACTTC.

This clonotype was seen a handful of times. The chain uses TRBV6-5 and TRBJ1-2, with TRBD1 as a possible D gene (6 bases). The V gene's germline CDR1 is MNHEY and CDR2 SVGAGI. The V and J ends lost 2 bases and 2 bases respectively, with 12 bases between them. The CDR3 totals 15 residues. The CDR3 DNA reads TGTGCCAGCAGTTACGGGACACAGGGAAACTATGGCTACACCTTC. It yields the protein CASSYGTQGNYGYTF.

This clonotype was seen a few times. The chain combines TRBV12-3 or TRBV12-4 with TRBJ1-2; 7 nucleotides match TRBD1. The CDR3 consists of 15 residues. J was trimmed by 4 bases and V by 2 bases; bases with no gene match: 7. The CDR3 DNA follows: TGTGCCAGCAGTTTAAGACAGGGAATAATCTATGGCTACACCTTC. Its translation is CASSLRQGIIYGYTF.

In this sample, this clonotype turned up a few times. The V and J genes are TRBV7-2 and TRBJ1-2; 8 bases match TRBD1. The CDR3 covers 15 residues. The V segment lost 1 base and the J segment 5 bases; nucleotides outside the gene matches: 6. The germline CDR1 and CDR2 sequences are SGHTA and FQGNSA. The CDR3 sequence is CASSLVSGGAYGYTF. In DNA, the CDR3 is TGTGCCAGCAGCTTAGTTTCAGGGGGCGCTTATGGCTACACCTTC. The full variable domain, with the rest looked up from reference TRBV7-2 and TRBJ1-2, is GAGVSQSPSNKVTEKGKDVELRCDPISGHTALYWYRQSLGQGLEFLIYFQGNSAPDKSGLPSDRFSAERTGGSVSTLTIQRTQQEDSAVYLCASSLVSGGAYGYTFGSGTRLTVV.

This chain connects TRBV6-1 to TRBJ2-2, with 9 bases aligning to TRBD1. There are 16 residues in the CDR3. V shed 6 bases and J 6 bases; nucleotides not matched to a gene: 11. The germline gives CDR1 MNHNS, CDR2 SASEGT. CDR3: CASSPLGTGSAGELFF. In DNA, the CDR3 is TGTGCCAGCAGCCCCCTGGGGACAGGGTCAGCCGGGGAGCTGTTTTTT.

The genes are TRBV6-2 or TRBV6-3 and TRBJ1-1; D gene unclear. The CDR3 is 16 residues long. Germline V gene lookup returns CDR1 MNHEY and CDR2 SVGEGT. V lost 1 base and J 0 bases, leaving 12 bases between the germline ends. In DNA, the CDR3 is TGTGCCAGCAGTTACTGGCAGATATACATGAACACTGAAGCTTTCTTT. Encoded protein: CASSYWQIYMNTEAFF.

The CDR3 sequence: CASDSTGELFF. CDR3 bases: TGTGCCAGTGACAGCACCGGGGAGCTGTTTTTT. The V and J genes are TRBV7-9 and TRBJ2-2; possibly TRBD1 for D (5 bases). Trimming took 9 bases from V and 4 from J, leaving 6 bases between them. CDR3 length: 11 amino acids. CDR1 is SEHNR, CDR2 FQNEAQ, per germline (reference sequence).

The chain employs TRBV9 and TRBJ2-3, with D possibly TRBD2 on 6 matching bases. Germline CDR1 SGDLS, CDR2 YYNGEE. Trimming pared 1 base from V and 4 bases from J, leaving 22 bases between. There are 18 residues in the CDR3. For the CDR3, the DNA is TGTGCCAGCAGCGTATGGCGGGACCCGGTAGGAGGCCCAGATACGCAGTATTTT. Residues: CASSVWRDPVGGPDTQYF.

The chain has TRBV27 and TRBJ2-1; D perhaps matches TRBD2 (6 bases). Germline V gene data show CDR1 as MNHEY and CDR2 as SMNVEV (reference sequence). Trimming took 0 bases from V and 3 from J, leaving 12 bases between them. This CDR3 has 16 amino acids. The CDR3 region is CASSLSGGISYNEQFF. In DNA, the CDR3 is TGTGCCAGCAGTTTATCCGGCGGGATAAGCTACAATGAGCAGTTCTTC.

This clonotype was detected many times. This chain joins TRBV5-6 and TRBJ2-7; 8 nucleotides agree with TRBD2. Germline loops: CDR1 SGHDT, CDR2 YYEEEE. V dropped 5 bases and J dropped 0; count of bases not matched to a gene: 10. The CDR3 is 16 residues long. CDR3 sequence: CASSFGGRGASYEQYF. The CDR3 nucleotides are TGTGCCAGCAGTTTCGGGGGGCGGGGGGCCTCCTACGAGCAGTACTTC. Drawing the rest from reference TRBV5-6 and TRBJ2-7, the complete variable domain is DAGVTQSPTHLIKTRGQQVTLRCSPKSGHDTVSWYQQALGQGPQFIFQYYEEEERQRGNFPDRFSGHQFPNYSSELNVNALLLGDSALYLCASSFGGRGASYEQYFGPGTRLTVT.

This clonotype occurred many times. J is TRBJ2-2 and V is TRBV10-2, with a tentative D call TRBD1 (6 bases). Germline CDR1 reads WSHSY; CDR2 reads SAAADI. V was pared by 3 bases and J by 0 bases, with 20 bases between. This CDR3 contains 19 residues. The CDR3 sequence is CASSDLTGYDFANTGELFF. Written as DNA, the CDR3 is TGCGCCAGCAGTGATTTGACAGGATACGACTTCGCGAACACCGGGGAGCTGTTTTTT.

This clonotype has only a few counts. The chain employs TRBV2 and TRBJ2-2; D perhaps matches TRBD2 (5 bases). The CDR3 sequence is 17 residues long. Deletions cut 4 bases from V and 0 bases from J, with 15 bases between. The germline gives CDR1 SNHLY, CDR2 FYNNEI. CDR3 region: CASSVSRRHANTGELFF. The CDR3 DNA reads TGTGCCAGCAGTGTCTCTAGGAGGCACGCGAACACCGGGGAGCTGTTTTTT.

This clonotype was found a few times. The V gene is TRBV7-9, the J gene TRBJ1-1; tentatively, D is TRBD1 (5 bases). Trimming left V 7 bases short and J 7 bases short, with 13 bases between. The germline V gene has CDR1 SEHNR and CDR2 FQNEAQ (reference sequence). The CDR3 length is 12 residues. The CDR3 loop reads CASTPGTIEAFF. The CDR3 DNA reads TGTGCCAGCACACCCGGGACCATTGAAGCTTTCTTT.

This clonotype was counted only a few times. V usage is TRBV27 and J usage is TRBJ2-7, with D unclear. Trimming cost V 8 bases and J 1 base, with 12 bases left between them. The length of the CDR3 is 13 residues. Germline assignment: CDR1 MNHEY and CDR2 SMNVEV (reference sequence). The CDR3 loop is CASRSQLSYEQYF. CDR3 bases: TGTGCCAGCCGGAGTCAGCTGTCCTACGAGCAGTACTTC.

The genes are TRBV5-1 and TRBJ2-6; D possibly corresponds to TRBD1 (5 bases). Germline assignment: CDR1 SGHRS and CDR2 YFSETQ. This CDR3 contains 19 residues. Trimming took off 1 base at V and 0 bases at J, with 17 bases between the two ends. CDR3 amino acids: CASSLTSTGSYSGANVLTF. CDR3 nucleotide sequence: TGCGCCAGCAGCTTGACCTCCACAGGTTCCTACTCTGGGGCCAACGTCCTGACTTTC.

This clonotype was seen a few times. CDR3 nucleotide sequence: TGTGCCAGCGCTCCAGGGGCTGACACCGGGGAGCTGTTTTTT. This gives the protein CASAPGADTGELFF. The rearrangement links TRBV28 to TRBJ2-2; D may be TRBD1 (6 bases). The length of the CDR3 is 14 residues. Trimming cost V 8 bases and J 3 bases, with 13 bases left between them. Germline V gene data show CDR1 as MDHEN and CDR2 as SYDVKM. The full variable domain, with the rest looked up from reference TRBV28 and TRBJ2-2, is DVKVTQSSRYLVKRTGEKVFLECVQDMDHENMFWYRQDPGLGLRLIYFSYDVKMKEKGDIPEGYSVSREKKERFSLILESASTNQTSMYLCASAPGADTGELFFGEGSRLTVL.

CDR3 sequence: CSVYRGHEAFF. CDR3 bases: TGCAGCGTTTACAGGGGCCATGAAGCTTTCTTT. The rearrangement links TRBV29-1 to TRBJ1-1; 7 nucleotides align to TRBD1. The CDR3 loop spans 11 amino acids. J was trimmed by 7 bases and V by 5 bases; bases with no gene match: 4. The germline CDR1 and CDR2 sequences are SQVTM and ANQGSEA.

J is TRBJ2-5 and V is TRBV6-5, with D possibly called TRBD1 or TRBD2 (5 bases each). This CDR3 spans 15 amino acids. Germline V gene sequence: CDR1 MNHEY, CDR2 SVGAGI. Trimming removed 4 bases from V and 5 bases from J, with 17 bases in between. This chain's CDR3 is CASSSSGGTWETQYF. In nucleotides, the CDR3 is TGTGCCAGCAGTTCCTCTGGGGGTACGTGGGAGACCCAGTACTTC.

The CDR3 DNA sequence: TGTGCCAGCAGTTACTCGATCTCGGGTCAGCCCCAGCATTTT. Its translation: CASSYSISGQPQHF. The rearrangement joins TRBV6-5 to TRBJ1-5; D gene uncertain. Trimming stripped 0 bases from V and 6 bases from J, with 9 bases between. CDR1 and CDR2 (germline): MNHEY, SVGAGI. The CDR3 loop spans 14 amino acids.

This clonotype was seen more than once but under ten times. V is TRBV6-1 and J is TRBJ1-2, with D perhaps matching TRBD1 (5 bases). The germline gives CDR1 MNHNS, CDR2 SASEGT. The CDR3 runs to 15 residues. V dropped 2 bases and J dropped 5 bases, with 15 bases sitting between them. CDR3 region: CASSEPSGLRYGYTF. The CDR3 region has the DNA TGTGCCAGCAGTGAACCTTCAGGGCTCCGGTATGGCTACACCTTC.

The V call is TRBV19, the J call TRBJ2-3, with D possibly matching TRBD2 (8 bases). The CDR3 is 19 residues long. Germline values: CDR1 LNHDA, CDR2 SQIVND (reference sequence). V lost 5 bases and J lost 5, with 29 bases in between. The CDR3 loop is CASSPATPAGGRDRDTQYF. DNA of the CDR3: TGTGCCAGTAGTCCGGCCACGCCGGCGGGGGGCCGGGACAGAGATACGCAGTATTTT.

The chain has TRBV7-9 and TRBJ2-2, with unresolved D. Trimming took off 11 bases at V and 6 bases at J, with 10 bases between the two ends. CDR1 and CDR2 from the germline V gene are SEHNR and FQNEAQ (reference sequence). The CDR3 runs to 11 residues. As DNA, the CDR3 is TGTGCCCAGCTAGTGGCCGGGGAGCTGTTTTTT. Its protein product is CAQLVAGELFF.

The CDR3: CSAWTGQGYTF. CDR3 DNA: TGCAGTGCTTGGACAGGGCAAGGCTACACCTTC. The rearrangement links TRBV20-1 to TRBJ1-2, with 8 bases aligning to TRBD1. The CDR3 totals 11 residues. Germline V gene data show CDR1 as DFQATT and CDR2 as SNEGSKA (reference sequence). Unmatched junction bases numbered 4, after V lost 5 bases and J lost 8 bases.